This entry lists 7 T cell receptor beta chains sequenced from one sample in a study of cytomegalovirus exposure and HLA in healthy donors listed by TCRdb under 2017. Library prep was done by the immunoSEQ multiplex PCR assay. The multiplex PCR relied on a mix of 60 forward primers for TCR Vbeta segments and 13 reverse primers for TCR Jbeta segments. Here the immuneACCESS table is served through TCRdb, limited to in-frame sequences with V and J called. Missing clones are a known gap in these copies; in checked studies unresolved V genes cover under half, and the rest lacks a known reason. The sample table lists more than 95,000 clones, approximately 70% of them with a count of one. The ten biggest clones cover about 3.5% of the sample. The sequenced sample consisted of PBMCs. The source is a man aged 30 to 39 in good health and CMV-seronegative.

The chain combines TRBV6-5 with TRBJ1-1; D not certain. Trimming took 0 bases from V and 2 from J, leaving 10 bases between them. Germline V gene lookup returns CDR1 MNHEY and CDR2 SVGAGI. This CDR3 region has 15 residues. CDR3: CASSYSWAGNTEAFF. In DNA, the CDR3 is TGTGCCAGCAGTTACTCTTGGGCTGGTAACACTGAAGCTTTCTTT.

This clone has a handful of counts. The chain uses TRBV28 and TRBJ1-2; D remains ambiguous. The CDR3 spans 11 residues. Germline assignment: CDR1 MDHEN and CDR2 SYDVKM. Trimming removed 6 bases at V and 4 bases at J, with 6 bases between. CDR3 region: CASSWSYGYTF. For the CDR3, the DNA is TGTGCCAGCAGCTGGAGCTATGGCTACACCTTC.

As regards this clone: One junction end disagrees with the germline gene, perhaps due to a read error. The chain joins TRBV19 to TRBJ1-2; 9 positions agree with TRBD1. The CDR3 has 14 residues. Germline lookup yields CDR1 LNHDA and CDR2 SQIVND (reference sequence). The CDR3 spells CASSVDRGSTGYTF. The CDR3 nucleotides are TGTGCCAGTAGTGTAGACAGGGGGTCAACTGGCTACACCTTC.

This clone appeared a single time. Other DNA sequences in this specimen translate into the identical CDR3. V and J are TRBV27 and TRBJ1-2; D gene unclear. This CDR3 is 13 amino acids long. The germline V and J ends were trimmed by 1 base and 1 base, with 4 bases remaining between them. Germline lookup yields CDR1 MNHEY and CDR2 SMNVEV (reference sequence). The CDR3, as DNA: TGTGCCAGCAGTTTATACGGTAACTATGGCTACACCTTC. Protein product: CASSLYGNYGYTF.

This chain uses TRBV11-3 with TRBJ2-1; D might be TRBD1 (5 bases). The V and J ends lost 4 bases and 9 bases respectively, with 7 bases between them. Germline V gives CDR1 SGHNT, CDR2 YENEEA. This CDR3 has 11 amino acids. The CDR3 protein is CASSSGPEQFF. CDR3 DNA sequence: TGTGCCAGCAGCTCAGGGCCTGAGCAGTTCTTC.

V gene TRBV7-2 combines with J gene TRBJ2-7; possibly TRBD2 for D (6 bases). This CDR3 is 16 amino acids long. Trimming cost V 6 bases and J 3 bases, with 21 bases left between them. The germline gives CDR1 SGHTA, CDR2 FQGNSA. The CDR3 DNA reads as TGTGCCAGCAGTTCTGCTCTAGCGCGGATATTCTACGAGCAGTACTTC. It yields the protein CASSSALARIFYEQYF.

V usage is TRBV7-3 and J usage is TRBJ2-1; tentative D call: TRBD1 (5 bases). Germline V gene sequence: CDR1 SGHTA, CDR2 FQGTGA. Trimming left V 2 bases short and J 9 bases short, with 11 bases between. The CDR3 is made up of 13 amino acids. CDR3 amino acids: CASSLQGNSEQFF. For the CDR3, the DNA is TGTGCCAGCAGCTTACAGGGTAATAGTGAGCAGTTCTTC.